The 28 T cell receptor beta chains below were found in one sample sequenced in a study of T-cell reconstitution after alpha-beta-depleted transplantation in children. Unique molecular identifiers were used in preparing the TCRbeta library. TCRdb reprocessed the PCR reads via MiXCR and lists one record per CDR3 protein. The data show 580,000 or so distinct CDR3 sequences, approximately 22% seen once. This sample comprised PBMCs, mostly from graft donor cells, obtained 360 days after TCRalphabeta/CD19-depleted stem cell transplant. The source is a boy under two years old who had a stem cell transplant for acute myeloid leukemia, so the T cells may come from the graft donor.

The CDR3 DNA reads TGTGCCAGCAGTTTCATGTGGCAGCGGGGGGGCTTCGATGAGCAGTTCTTC. Protein product: CASSFMWQRGGFDEQFF. V is TRBV12-3 or TRBV12-4 and J is TRBJ2-1; 10 nucleotides agree with TRBD2. The CDR3 runs to 17 residues. The junction had 13 bases not matched to a gene; V was cut back by 3 bases and J by 8 bases.

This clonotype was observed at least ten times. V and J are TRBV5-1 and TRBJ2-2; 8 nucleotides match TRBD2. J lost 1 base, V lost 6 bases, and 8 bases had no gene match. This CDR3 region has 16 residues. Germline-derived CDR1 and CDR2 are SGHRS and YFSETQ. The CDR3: CASTGWTSRNTGELFF. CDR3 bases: TGCGCCAGCACCGGCTGGACTAGCCGGAACACCGGGGAGCTGTTTTTT. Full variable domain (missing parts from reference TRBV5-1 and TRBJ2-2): KAGVTQTPRYLIKTRGQQVTLSCSPISGHRSVSWYQQTPGQGLQFLFEYFSETQRNKGNFPGRFSGRQFSNSRSEMNVSTLELGDSALYLCASTGWTSRNTGELFFGEGSRLTVL.

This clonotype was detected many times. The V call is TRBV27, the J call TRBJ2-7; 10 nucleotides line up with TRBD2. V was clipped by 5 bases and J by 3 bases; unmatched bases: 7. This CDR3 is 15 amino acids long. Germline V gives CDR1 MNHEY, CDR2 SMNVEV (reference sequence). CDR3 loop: CASSPVAGGFYEQYV. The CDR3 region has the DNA TGTGCCAGCAGTCCCGTAGCGGGGGGCTTCTACGAGCAGTACGTC.

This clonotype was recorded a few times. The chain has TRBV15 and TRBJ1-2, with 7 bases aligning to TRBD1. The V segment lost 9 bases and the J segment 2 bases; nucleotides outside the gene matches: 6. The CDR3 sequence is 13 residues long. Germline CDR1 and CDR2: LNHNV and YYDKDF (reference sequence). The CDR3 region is CATKDRNNYGYTF. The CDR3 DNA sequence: TGTGCCACTAAGGACAGGAACAACTATGGCTACACCTTC. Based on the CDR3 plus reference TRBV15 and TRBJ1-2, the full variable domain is DAMVIQNPRYQVTQFGKPVTLSCSQTLNHNVMYWYQQKSSQAPKLLFHYYDKDFNNEADTPDNFQSRRPNTSFCFLDIRSPGLGDTAMYLCATKDRNNYGYTFGSGTRLTVV.

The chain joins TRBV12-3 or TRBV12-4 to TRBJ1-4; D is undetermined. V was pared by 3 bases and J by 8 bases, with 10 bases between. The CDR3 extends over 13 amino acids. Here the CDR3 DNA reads TGTGCCAGCAGTTTGGCCAGTAGAGAAAAACTGTTTTTT. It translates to CASSLASREKLFF.

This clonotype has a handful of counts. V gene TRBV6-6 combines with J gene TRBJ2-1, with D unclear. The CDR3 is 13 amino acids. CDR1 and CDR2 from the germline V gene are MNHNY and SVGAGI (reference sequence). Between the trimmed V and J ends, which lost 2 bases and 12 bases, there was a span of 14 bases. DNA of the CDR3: TGTGCCAGCAGTTACCCCCGGGCTTCCGGGCAGTTCTTC. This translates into CASSYPRASGQFF.

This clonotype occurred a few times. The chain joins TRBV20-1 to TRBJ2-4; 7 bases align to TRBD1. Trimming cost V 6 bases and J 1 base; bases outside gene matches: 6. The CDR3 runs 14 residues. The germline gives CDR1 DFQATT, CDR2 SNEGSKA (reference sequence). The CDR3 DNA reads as TGCAGTGCGCCTGGGACAGCGGCCAAAAACATTCAGTACTTC. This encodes CSAPGTAAKNIQYF.

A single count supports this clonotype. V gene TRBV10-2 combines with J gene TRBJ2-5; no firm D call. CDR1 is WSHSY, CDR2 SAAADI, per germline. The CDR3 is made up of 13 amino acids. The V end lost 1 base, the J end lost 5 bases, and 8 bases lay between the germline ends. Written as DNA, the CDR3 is TGCGCCAGCAGTGAGTTCTCCTTGGAGACCCAGTACTTC. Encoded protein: CASSEFSLETQYF.

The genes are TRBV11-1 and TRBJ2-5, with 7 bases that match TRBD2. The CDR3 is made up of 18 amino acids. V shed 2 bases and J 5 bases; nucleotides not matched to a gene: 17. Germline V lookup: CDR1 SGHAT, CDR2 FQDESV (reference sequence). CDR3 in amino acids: CASSLPIGASGSRETQYF. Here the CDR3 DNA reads TGTGCCAGCAGCTTACCGATTGGGGCTAGCGGCTCGAGGGAGACCCAGTACTTC.

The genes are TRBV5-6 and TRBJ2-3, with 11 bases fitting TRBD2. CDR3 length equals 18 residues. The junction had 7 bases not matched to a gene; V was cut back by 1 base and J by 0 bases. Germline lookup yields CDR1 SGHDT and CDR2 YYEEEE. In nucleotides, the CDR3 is TGTGCCAGCAGCTTGTTTACTAGCGGGGGAGGAAGCACAGATACGCAGTATTTT. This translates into CASSLFTSGGGSTDTQYF. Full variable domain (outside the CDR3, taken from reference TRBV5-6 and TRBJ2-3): DAGVTQSPTHLIKTRGQQVTLRCSPKSGHDTVSWYQQALGQGPQFIFQYYEEEERQRGNFPDRFSGHQFPNYSSELNVNALLLGDSALYLCASSLFTSGGGSTDTQYFGPGTRLTVL.

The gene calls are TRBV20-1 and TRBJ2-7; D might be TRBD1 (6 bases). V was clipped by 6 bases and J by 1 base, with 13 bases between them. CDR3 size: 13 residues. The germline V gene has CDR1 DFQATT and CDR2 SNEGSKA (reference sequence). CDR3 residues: CSAPRQGSYEQYF. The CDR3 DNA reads TGCAGTGCCCCCAGGCAGGGGTCCTACGAGCAGTACTTC.

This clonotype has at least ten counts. CDR3 loop: CASSSGLAGGRSSYNEQFF. The CDR3 nucleotides read TGTGCCAGCAGCTCAGGACTAGCGGGGGGAAGGAGCTCCTACAATGAGCAGTTCTTC. The J gene is TRBJ2-1, the V gene TRBV11-2; 14 positions agree with TRBD2. With 4 bases clipped from V and 0 bases from J, the junction kept 8 bases outside the gene matches. Germline V gene lookup returns CDR1 SGHAT and CDR2 FQNNGV. CDR3 length: 19 amino acids.

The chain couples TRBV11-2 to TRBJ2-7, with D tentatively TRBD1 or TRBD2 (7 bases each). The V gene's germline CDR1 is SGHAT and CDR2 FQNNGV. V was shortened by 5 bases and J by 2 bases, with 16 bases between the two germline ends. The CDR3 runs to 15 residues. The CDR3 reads CASSLRGGQPYEQYF. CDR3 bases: TGTGCCAGCAGCCTCCGCGGGGGACAGCCCTACGAGCAGTACTTC. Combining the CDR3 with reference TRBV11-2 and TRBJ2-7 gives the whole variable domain EAGVAQSPRYKIIEKRQSVAFWCNPISGHATLYWYQQILGQGPKLLIQFQNNGVVDDSQLPKDRFSAERLKGVDSTLKIQPAKLEDSAVYLCASSLRGGQPYEQYFGPGTRLTVT.

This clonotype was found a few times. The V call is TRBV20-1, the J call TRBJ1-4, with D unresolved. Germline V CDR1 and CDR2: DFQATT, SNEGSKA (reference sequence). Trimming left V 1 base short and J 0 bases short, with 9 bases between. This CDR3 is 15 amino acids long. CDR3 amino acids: CSARVQPATNEKLFF. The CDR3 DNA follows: TGCAGTGCTAGAGTACAGCCTGCAACTAATGAAAAACTGTTTTTT.

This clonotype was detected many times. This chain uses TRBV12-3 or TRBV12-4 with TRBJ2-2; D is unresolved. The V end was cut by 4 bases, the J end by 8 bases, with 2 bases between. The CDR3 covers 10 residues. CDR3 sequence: CASSSGELFF. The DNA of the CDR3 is TGTGCCAGCAGTTCTGGGGAGCTGTTTTTT.

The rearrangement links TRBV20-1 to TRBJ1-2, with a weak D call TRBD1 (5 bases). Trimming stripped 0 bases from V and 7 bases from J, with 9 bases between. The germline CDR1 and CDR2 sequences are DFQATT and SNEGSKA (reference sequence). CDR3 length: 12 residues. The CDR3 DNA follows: TGCAGTGCTAGAGATCGCGGGGGTGGCTACACCTTC. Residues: CSARDRGGGYTF.

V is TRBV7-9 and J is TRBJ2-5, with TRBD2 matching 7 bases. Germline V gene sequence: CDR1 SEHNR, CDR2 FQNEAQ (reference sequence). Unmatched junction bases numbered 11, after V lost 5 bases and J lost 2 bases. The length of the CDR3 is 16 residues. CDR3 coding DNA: TGTGCCAGCAGCCCCCAACTCTGGGAGGGGCAAGAGACCCAGTACTTC. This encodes CASSPQLWEGQETQYF. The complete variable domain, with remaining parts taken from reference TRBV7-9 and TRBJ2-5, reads DTGVSQNPRHKITKRGQNVTFRCDPISEHNRLYWYRQTLGQGPEFLTYFQNEAQLEKSRLLSDRFSAERPKGSFSTLEIQRTEQGDSAMYLCASSPQLWEGQETQYFGPGTRLLVL.

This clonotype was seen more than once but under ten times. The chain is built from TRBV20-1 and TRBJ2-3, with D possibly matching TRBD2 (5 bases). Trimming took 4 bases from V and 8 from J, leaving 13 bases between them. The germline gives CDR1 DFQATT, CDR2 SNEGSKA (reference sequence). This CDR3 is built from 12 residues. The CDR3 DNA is TGCAGTGCTAACTTAGGAGGCGGTACGCAGTATTTT. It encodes CSANLGGGTQYF.

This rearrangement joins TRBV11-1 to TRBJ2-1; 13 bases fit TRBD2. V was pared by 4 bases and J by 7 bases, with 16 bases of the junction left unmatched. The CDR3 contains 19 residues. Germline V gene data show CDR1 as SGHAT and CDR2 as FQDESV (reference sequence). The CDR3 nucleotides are TGTGCCAGCAGCTCCCCTCTAACTAGCGGGGGGGCCCTGGGAAATGAGCAGTTCTTC. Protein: CASSSPLTSGGALGNEQFF.

The CDR3 DNA reads TGTGCCAGCAGTCTTGGACTAGCGGGGGGCTATGAGCAGTTCTTC. Residues: CASSLGLAGGYEQFF. The chain recombines TRBV6-1 with TRBJ2-1, with 14 positions matching TRBD2. CDR1 is MNHNS and CDR2 is SASEGT in the germline V gene. The ends lost 5 bases at V and 8 bases at J; junction bases unmatched: 5. This CDR3 comprises 15 residues.

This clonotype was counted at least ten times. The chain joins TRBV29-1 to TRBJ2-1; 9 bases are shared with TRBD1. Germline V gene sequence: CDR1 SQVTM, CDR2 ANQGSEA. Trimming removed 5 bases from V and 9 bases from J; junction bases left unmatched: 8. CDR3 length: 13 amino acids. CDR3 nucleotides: TGCAGCGTTCGGGGACAGGGAATCAGTGAGCAGTTCTTC. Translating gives CSVRGQGISEQFF.

The CDR3 DNA reads TGCAGTGCTAGCCCCCTGACAGGGGCGGGAGAGACCCAGTACTTC. Translation gives CSASPLTGAGETQYF. The chain joins TRBV20-1 to TRBJ2-5; TRBD1 agrees at 8 bases. The CDR3 contains 15 residues. With V trimmed by 3 bases and J by 4 bases, 10 bases remained unmatched. The germline V gene has CDR1 DFQATT and CDR2 SNEGSKA (reference sequence).

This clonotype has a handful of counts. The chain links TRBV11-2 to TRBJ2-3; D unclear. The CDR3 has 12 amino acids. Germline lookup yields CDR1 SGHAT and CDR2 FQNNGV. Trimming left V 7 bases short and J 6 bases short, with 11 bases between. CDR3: CASTPDRDTQYF. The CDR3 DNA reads TGTGCCAGCACCCCCGACCGGGATACGCAGTATTTT.

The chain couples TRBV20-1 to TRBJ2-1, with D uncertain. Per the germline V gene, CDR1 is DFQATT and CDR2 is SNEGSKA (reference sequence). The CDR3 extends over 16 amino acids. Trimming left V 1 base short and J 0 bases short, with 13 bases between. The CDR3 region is CSARGAAESSYNEQFF. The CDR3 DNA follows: TGCAGTGCTAGAGGAGCAGCAGAGAGCTCCTACAATGAGCAGTTCTTC.

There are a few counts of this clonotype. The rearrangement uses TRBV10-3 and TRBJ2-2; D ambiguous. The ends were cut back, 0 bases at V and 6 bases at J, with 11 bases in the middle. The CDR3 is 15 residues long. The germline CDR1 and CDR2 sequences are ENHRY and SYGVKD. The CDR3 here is CAISESGSWAGELFF. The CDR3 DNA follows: TGTGCCATCAGTGAGTCGGGCAGTTGGGCCGGGGAGCTGTTTTTT.

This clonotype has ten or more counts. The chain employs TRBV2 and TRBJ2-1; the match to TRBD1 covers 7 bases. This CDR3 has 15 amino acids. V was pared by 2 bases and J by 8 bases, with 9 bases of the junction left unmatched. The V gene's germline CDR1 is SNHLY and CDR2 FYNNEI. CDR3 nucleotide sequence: TGTGCCAGCAGTGAACGTCAGGGGACAGTCGATGAGCAGTTCTTC. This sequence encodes CASSERQGTVDEQFF.

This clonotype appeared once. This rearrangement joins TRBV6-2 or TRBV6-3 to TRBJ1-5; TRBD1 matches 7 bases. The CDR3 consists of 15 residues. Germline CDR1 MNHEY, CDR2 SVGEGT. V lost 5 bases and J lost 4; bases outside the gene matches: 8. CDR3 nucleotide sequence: TGTGCCAGCAGTCAGGGGGGGGTATGGAATCAGCCCCAGCATTTT. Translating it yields CASSQGGVWNQPQHF.

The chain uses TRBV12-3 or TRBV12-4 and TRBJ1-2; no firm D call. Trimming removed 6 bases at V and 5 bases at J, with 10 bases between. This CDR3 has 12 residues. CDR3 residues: CASRSTEYGYTF. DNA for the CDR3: TGTGCCAGCAGGTCGACCGAGTATGGCTACACCTTC.